This TCR beta chain was recorded in a study of cytomegalovirus exposure and HLA in healthy donors (TCRdb year 2017). In the study overall: An earlier analysis of some 550 of the donors reported approximately 300 Gb of sequence data and some 120 million unique TCR beta sequences from about 200 million T cells. An early release covering about 600 HLA-typed donors comprised roughly 300 gigabases of sequencing data and around 86 million unique TCR sequences. Of the approximately 400 genotyped donors, over 80% were placed in the genetic ancestry cluster associated with self-reported Caucasian donors. The aim of the study was to test whether cataloging public T cell receptors could identify signatures of past pathogen exposure. The study used immunosequencing to profile the T cell repertoires of 600 to 850 subjects and linked those repertoires to cytomegalovirus serostatus. Along with the 666-subject first cohort, a separate validation cohort of 120 different subjects was used. High-throughput TCR immunosequencing, statistical association of individual TCRs with disease status, and machine learning were combined to predict cytomegalovirus infection status. A later analysis re-examined previously published TCR beta repertoires from more than 600 donors and added high-resolution HLA genotyping to investigate patterns of TCR occurrence. Rather than using new phenotypic data, the later analysis identified candidate immune exposures from TCR beta sequences and from how often those sequences occurred across donors. An earlier analysis of 587 of the donors applied high-throughput TCR beta sequencing to assess whether each TCR beta V gene segment acted as functional or pseudogenic. Donor age, sex, ethnicity and CMV serostatus were collected together with the repertoire data. A later genetic analysis used genome-wide SNP genotypes for about three fifths of the 666 donors, treating that subset as a discovery cohort. Every repertoire in the discovery cohort had been generated on one and the same sequencing platform. HLA typing covered class I and class II loci at four-digit resolution. Typing coverage varied by locus: roughly 620-640 donors for A, B, C, DRB1 and DQB1; roughly 500 for DQA1; some 610 for DPA1; approximately 450 for DPB1. Roughly five DR-DQ haplotypes were handled as single units for association and clustering because linkage in the cohort was strong. Across approximately 400 genotyped donors of the cohort, an average of about 200,000 unique TCR beta nucleotide sequences per donor were sequenced, and roughly 18% of those sequences were non-productive.

General conclusions and limits of the study: A later genetic analysis reported fewer N-insertions in productive TCRs among donors in an Asian-associated ancestry cluster than the approximately 700-donor mean. In this cohort, only TCR beta chains were sequenced, and detectable features were limited by the absence of alpha or paired-chain data. A further reported finding was that TCR beta sequences accurately predicted the HLA-A and HLA-B alleles for most subjects in the first cohort. At a false discovery rate of 0.05, a later analysis linked about 16,000 TCR beta sequences to specific HLA alleles. An association between a missense DCLRE1C variant and V-gene and J-gene trimming of TCR beta chains was found in a later genetic analysis and replicated in an independent cohort. A later analysis found that most CMV-associated TCR beta chains appeared HLA-restricted, with HLA associations seemingly driven largely by CMV exposure. A cluster of highly shared sequence variants was judged likely to represent a technical artifact of the sequencing pipeline. The only immune exposure information available for the cohort was CMV serostatus. According to the authors, the approach could potentially be generalized to other disease states and immunological phenotypes. Presence/absence analyses assumed roughly uniform sequencing depth across donors, an assumption that may not hold. Roughly 15 rarely observed V segments, including chromosome 9 orphons, were excluded from the earlier analysis of just under 600 of the donors because counts were too low. Cytomegalovirus status was reported to be diagnosed by the classifier with high specificity and sensitivity in both the original and validation cohorts. In an earlier analysis of over 550 of the donors, most TCR beta V segments were observed in productive rearrangements about 87% or about 30% of the time, broadly matching IMGT annotations. Most TCR sequences were seen in very few donors, while some public TCRs were found in many individuals. Because HLA typing was unavailable for some donors at each locus, only the typed subset was used in association tests. When HLA alleles, especially DR and DQ, strongly co-occurred, attributing TCR associations to individual alleles was difficult. In a later analysis, the rate of TCR association differed among HLA loci, with DRB1 alleles having the most associated TCRs and HLA-C alleles having the fewest. Three of the identified cytomegalovirus-associated TCR beta chains were confirmed in vitro to be specific for cytomegalovirus antigens. Some IMGT-functional V segments, including TRBV6-2 and TRBV6-3, could not be distinguished by the 87-base-pair reads and were therefore excluded. Compared with equally common non-associated chains, HLA-associated TCR beta chains in a later analysis were more clonally expanded and had lower generation probabilities. A total of roughly 160 TCR beta chains were listed by the study as associated with cytomegalovirus. In a later analysis, several top co-occurrence clusters were reported to appear linked to parvovirus B19, influenza, CMV and Epstein-Barr virus. Linkage disequilibrium might explain the correlated functional status among segregating V segments, but an unknown experimental factor could not be excluded.

Note on this clone: Its antigen is currently not known. It has no much larger one-base neighbor in the sample; base qualities were not kept.

The library was built by means of the immunoSEQ multiplex PCR assay. For the multiplex PCR, a mixture combining 60 forward primers for TCR Vbeta segments and 13 reverse primers for TCR Jbeta segments was used. The CDR3 region of rearranged TCR beta genes was amplified from genomic DNA with a multiplex PCR assay. The Illumina HiSeq System was used to sequence the amplified TCR beta libraries as 87-base-pair reads. Per the source publication's procedure: A later analysis tallied tens of millions of unique TCR beta chains across the 660 or so repertoires, and 10 million to 11 million of those chains were shared by two or more donors. Raw reads were error-corrected and collapsed into unique sequences with a nearest-neighbor algorithm that merged closely related sequences to remove PCR and sequencing errors. CDR3 sequences were aligned to IMGT reference sequences to assign V, D and J gene segments. For a sequence to be retained, a match of at least six nucleotides to both a V gene segment and a J gene segment was required. A rearrangement counted as productive if the CDR3 had no stop codons and remained in frame with V and J, and every other rearrangement counted as non-productive. CDR3 was defined by IMGT convention, running from the second conserved V-encoded cysteine to the conserved J-encoded phenylalanine. The earlier analysis of fewer than 700 of the donors excluded sequences that lacked an unambiguous match to a single V gene segment. In an earlier analysis of 587 of the donors, a V segment was called functional when productive rearrangements were above 56.7%, and segregating when the standard deviation between donors exceeded 5%. To diagnose cytomegalovirus status from the catalog of TCR beta chain sequences, a statistical classification framework was built. A later analysis assigned V and J genes by comparing TCR nucleotide sequences with IMGT/GENE-DB human TR gene sequences. The TCRdist pipeline was used in a later analysis to assign CDR3 sequences and most-parsimonious VDJ recombination scenarios. In a later analysis, every TCR beta chain was defined by the combination of its CDR3 amino acid sequence and its V-gene family, and reads without a unique V-gene family were dropped. In a later analysis, approximately 590 highly shared, low-generation-probability nucleotide sequences were removed to address suspected cross-contamination and a sequencing artifact. A later analysis calculated a clonal expansion index for each public chain from normalized within-repertoire ranks of inferred template counts. Generation probabilities in a later analysis came from a VDJ recombination model fitted to out-of-frame rearrangements, and those results were checked against IGoR. In a later analysis, TCR-TCR, TCR-HLA and TCR-CMV co-occurrence was scored with hypergeometric tests, and a repertoire-size bias correction was applied to TCR pairs. A later analysis estimated false discovery rates by permuting HLA or CMV assignments 20 times. A later analysis grouped co-occurring TCRs with DBSCAN, adding TCRdist sequence similarity when clustering within HLA-allele-positive subsets. Repertoires with fewer than 30,000 or more than 120,000 public chains, plus five repertoires with anomalous nucleotide sharing, were excluded from co-occurrence clustering. This is the immuneACCESS table as TCRdb keeps it, with only in-frame sequences that have V and J called. A part of the clones is gone; compared with another copy, unresolved V genes explain less than half, and the rest is unexplained. V and J calls plus clone size are reproduced from that table; the DNA served to infer D and trimming. For this sample there are about 87,000 clones; just under 80% appear just once. The ten largest clones represent roughly 3.8% of the sample.

Counted from cysteine to phenylalanine, this CDR3 has 16 amino acids. Only the CDR3 region is kept as DNA, spanning 48 bases read in frame from base 1. Relative to germline, V is missing 4 bases and J is missing 7 bases, with 11 bases of the junction outside any gene match. The germline V gene yields MGHRA for CDR1 and YSYEKL for CDR2. The cohort comprised hundreds of healthy bone marrow donors. At the time of sampling, every cohort member was nominally healthy, though immune exposures that went unrecorded were likely present. The donor tested CMV seronegative and was one of the 352 seronegative cohort members. A peripheral blood sample was collected from each donor, and TCR beta sequencing was performed on peripheral blood mononuclear cells. Genomic DNA extraction from the blood cell samples was performed with the Qiagen DNeasy Blood Extraction Kit.

The clonotype comes from a woman in her thirties or forties in good health and CMV-seronegative. The V and J segments used are TRBV4-1 and TRBJ2-1; TRBD1 matches 9 bases in the middle. Sequencing was carried out using PBMCs. The DNA sequence follows: TGCGCCAGCAGCCCTACTACAGGGGGCTATTTGAATGAGCAGTTCTTC. It translates as CASSPTTGGYLNEQFF.